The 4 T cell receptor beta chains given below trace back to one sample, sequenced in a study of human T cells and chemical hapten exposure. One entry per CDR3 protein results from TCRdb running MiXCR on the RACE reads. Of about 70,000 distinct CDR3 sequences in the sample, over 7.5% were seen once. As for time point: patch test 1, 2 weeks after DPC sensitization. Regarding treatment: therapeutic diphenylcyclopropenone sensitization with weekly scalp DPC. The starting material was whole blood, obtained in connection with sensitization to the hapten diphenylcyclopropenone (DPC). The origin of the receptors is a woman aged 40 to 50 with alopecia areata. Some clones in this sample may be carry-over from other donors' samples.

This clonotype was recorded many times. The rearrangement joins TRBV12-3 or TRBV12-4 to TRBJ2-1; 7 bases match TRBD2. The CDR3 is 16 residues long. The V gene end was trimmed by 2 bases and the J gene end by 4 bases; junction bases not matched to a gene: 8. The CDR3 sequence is CASSLFGGGDYNEQFF. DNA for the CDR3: TGTGCCAGCAGTTTATTCGGTGGGGGGGATTACAATGAGCAGTTCTTC.

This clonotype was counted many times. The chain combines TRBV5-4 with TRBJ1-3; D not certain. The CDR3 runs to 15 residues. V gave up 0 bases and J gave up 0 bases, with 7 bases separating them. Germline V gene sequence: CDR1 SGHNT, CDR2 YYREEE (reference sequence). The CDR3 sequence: CASSLGGTSGNTIYF. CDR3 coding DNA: TGTGCCAGCAGCTTGGGAGGCACCTCTGGAAACACCATATATTTT. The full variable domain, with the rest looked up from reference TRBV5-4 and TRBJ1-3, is ETGVTQSPTHLIKTRGQQVTLRCSSQSGHNTVSWYQQALGQGPQFIFQYYREEENGRGNFPPRFSGLQFPNYSSELNVNALELDDSALYLCASSLGGTSGNTIYFGEGSWLTVV.

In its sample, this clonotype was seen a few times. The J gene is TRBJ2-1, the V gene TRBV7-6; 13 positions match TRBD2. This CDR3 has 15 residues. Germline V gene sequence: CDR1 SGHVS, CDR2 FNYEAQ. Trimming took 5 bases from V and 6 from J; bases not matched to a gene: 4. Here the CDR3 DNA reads TGTGCCAGCAGCATCAGACTAGCGGGGGGCAATGAGCAGTTCTTC. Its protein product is CASSIRLAGGNEQFF.

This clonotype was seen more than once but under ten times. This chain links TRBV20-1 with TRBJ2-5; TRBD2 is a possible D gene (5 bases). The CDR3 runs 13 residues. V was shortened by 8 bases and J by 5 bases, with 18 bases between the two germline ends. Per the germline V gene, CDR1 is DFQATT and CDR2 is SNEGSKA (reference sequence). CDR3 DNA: TGCAGTCCTTTTAGCGAGGAGAGGGAGACCCAGTACTTC. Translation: CSPFSEERETQYF.